Listed below are T cell receptor beta chains from one sample, sequenced in a study of human T cells and chemical hapten exposure. TCRdb re-derived calls from the RACE reads in MiXCR, one entry per CDR3 protein. Of roughly 120,000 distinct CDR3 sequences detected, about 13% appear once; the ten largest clones hold 2.8%. The source was whole blood, collected in connection with sensitization to the hapten diphenylcyclopropenone (DPC). All receptors come from a woman aged 18-30 years with alopecia areata. Some clones in this sample may be carry-over from other donors' samples. The CDR3 runs from the conserved cysteine through the conserved F or W. D genes are given only for firm matches. The listing skips clone size in some rows; elsewhere it reads once, few, many or a size class.

v_gene: TRBV11-1
d_gene: TRBD1
abundance: few
j_gene: TRBJ1-1
CDR3nt: TGTGCCAGCAGCAGGACTACAGGGGTTGAAGCTTTCTTT
CDR3aa: CASSRTTGVEAFF

v_gene: TRBV21-1
d_gene: NA
abundance: NA
j_gene: TRBJ2-7
CDR3nt: TGTGCCAGCAGCAGAGAAGTCTACGAGCAGTACTTC
CDR3aa: CASSREVYEQYF

v_gene: TRBV7-6
d_gene: TRBD2
abundance: many
j_gene: TRBJ2-1
CDR3nt: TGTGCCAGCGTTCTAGCGGGGTTCTCCTACAATGAGCAGTTCTTC
CDR3aa: CASVLAGFSYNEQFF

v_gene: TRBV11-2
d_gene: TRBD1
abundance: many
j_gene: TRBJ2-4
CDR3nt: TGTGCCAGCAGCTCTCGCCGAGGACAGGGGGTTCAGTACTTC
CDR3aa: CASSSRRGQGVQYF

v_gene: TRBV4-3
d_gene: NA
abundance: few
j_gene: TRBJ1-6
CDR3nt: TGCGCCAGCAGCCAAGAAGGCGGTGGTGTAGCTAATTCACCCCTCCACTTT
CDR3aa: CASSQEGGGVANSPLHF

v_gene: TRBV20-1
d_gene: NA
abundance: many
j_gene: TRBJ2-1
CDR3nt: TGCAGTGCTAGAGGCGGGACTCCCTCCTACAATGAGCAGTTCTTC
CDR3aa: CSARGGTPSYNEQFF

v_gene: TRBV7-9
d_gene: NA
abundance: NA
j_gene: TRBJ2-5
CDR3nt: TGTGCCAGCAGCTTAGGCAGCGTTCAAGAGACCCAGTACTTC
CDR3aa: CASSLGSVQETQYF

v_gene: TRBV7-9
d_gene: NA
abundance: few
j_gene: TRBJ1-1
CDR3nt: TGTGCCAGCAGCCCCAGGGGTTTTAACACTGAAGCTTTCTTT
CDR3aa: CASSPRGFNTEAFF

v_gene: TRBV7-2
d_gene: NA
abundance: NA
j_gene: TRBJ2-3
CDR3nt: TGTGCCAGCAGTCTTAGTCGGGATACGCAGTATTTT
CDR3aa: CASSLSRDTQYF

v_gene: TRBV6-5
d_gene: TRBD1
abundance: many
j_gene: TRBJ1-1
CDR3nt: TGTGCCAGCAGAAGGACAGGGGGGGCTGAAGCTTTCTTT
CDR3aa: CASRRTGGAEAFF

v_gene: TRBV10-3
d_gene: NA
abundance: NA
j_gene: TRBJ2-7
CDR3nt: TGTGCCATCACCCCGGGACTCAACGAGCAGTACTTC
CDR3aa: CAITPGLNEQYF

v_gene: TRBV20-1
d_gene: NA
abundance: many
j_gene: TRBJ2-6
CDR3nt: TGCAGTGCCCTTATCAAATCTGGGGCCAACGTCCTGACTTTC
CDR3aa: CSALIKSGANVLTF

v_gene: TRBV11-2
d_gene: NA
abundance: few
j_gene: TRBJ1-1
CDR3nt: TGTGCCAGCAGCGGTTCGAGCACCTACACTGAAGCTTTCTTT
CDR3aa: CASSGSSTYTEAFF

v_gene: TRBV4-3
d_gene: NA
abundance: few
j_gene: TRBJ1-2
CDR3nt: TGCGCCAGCAGCCAAGATCCCCAGGGTGTCTATGGCTACACCTTC
CDR3aa: CASSQDPQGVYGYTF

v_gene: TRBV19
d_gene: TRBD1
abundance: NA
j_gene: TRBJ2-6
CDR3nt: TGTGCCTCCACCGGGACAGGGGCAGGAGCTGGGGCCAACGTCCTGACTTTC
CDR3aa: CASTGTGAGAGANVLTF

v_gene: TRBV6-2/TRBV6-3
d_gene: TRBD1
abundance: many
j_gene: TRBJ1-5
CDR3nt: TGTGCCAGCAGTTCGGACAGGGGAATGCAGCCCCAGCATTTT
CDR3aa: CASSSDRGMQPQHF

v_gene: TRBV6-6
d_gene: NA
abundance: few
j_gene: TRBJ2-7
CDR3nt: TGTGCCAGCTGGGGTTCTAGGAACTACGAGCAGTACTTC
CDR3aa: CASWGSRNYEQYF

v_gene: TRBV28
d_gene: NA
abundance: NA
j_gene: TRBJ1-4
CDR3nt: TGTGCCAGCAACAGGGAAGTGATCGGCTATGAAAAACTGTTTTTT
CDR3aa: CASNREVIGYEKLFF

v_gene: TRBV5-4
d_gene: NA
abundance: few
j_gene: TRBJ2-1
CDR3nt: TGTGCCAGCAGCTTCCACGGGGCTTACAATGAGCAGTTCTTC
CDR3aa: CASSFHGAYNEQFF

v_gene: TRBV20-1
d_gene: NA
abundance: NA
j_gene: TRBJ2-7
CDR3nt: TGCAGTGCCCGGACCCTATCGGCCTACGAGCAGTACTTC
CDR3aa: CSARTLSAYEQYF

v_gene: TRBV4-2
d_gene: NA
abundance: NA
j_gene: TRBJ2-3
CDR3nt: TGTGCCAGCAGCCTTCAGGGACCAGATACGCAGTATTTT
CDR3aa: CASSLQGPDTQYF

v_gene: TRBV6-1
d_gene: NA
abundance: many
j_gene: TRBJ2-7
CDR3nt: TGTGCCAGCACCGAGGGGGCGGGGGGCCTGCACGAGCAGTACTTC
CDR3aa: CASTEGAGGLHEQYF

v_gene: TRBV29-1
d_gene: TRBD1
abundance: few
j_gene: TRBJ1-1
CDR3nt: TGCAGCGTTGATCCTGGGACAGGGAACACTGAAGCTTTCTTT
CDR3aa: CSVDPGTGNTEAFF

v_gene: TRBV21-1
d_gene: NA
abundance: NA
j_gene: TRBJ2-3
CDR3nt: TGTGCCAGCAATTCCCCGGGGCTCCCTGCAGATACGCAGTATTTT
CDR3aa: CASNSPGLPADTQYF

v_gene: TRBV10-1
d_gene: NA
abundance: few
j_gene: TRBJ2-3
CDR3nt: TGCGCCAGCAGTGACGGAGGGGGGTCAGATACGCAGTATTTT
CDR3aa: CASSDGGGSDTQYF

v_gene: TRBV9
d_gene: NA
abundance: NA
j_gene: TRBJ2-2
CDR3nt: TGTACCAGCAGCGTACGTCCCACCGGGGAGCTGTTTTTT
CDR3aa: CTSSVRPTGELFF

v_gene: TRBV5-1
d_gene: TRBD1
abundance: many
j_gene: TRBJ1-1
CDR3nt: TGCGCCAGCAGCACCGGGACAGGGGGGACCGGACTTGAAGCTTTCTTT
CDR3aa: CASSTGTGGTGLEAFF

v_gene: TRBV7-2
d_gene: TRBD2
abundance: NA
j_gene: TRBJ2-5
CDR3nt: TGTGCCAGCAGCCCGCTCCGGACTAGCGAGGAGACCCAGTACTTC
CDR3aa: CASSPLRTSEETQYF

v_gene: TRBV7-9
d_gene: NA
abundance: NA
j_gene: TRBJ1-3
CDR3nt: TGTGCCACCACCCCCTCCGGGCTGGGAAACACCATATATTTT
CDR3aa: CATTPSGLGNTIYF

v_gene: TRBV18
d_gene: TRBD1
abundance: few
j_gene: TRBJ1-1
CDR3nt: TGTGCCAGCTCACCAAGACAGGGACGGACTGAAGCTTTCTTT
CDR3aa: CASSPRQGRTEAFF

v_gene: TRBV18
d_gene: TRBD1
abundance: NA
j_gene: TRBJ2-2
CDR3nt: TGTGCCAGCTCAGCAGGGGGCAGGAGCACCGGGGAGCTGTTTTTT
CDR3aa: CASSAGGRSTGELFF

v_gene: TRBV20-1
d_gene: NA
abundance: few
j_gene: TRBJ1-6
CDR3nt: TGCAGTGCCCTCCGGGACGGCACAAATTCACCCCTCCACTTT
CDR3aa: CSALRDGTNSPLHF

v_gene: TRBV13
d_gene: NA
abundance: few
j_gene: TRBJ1-6
CDR3nt: TGTGCCAGCAGCCTAGCTGAGGGGGTAAATTCACCCCTCCACTTT
CDR3aa: CASSLAEGVNSPLHF

v_gene: TRBV30
d_gene: NA
abundance: NA
j_gene: TRBJ1-2
CDR3nt: TGTGCCTGGAGTTGGGAGTCTGGCTACACCTTC
CDR3aa: CAWSWESGYTF

v_gene: TRBV7-2
d_gene: TRBD1
abundance: NA
j_gene: TRBJ2-5
CDR3nt: TGTGCCAGCAGCCCCAAGGGGGCTAAAGAGACCCAGTACTTC
CDR3aa: CASSPKGAKETQYF

v_gene: TRBV4-3
d_gene: NA
abundance: few
j_gene: TRBJ2-1
CDR3nt: TGCGCCAGCAGCCAAGATCGGACGGAATACAATGAGCAGTTCTTC
CDR3aa: CASSQDRTEYNEQFF

v_gene: TRBV29-1
d_gene: NA
abundance: few
j_gene: TRBJ1-1
CDR3nt: TGCAGGGGGGGAGGAGACACTGAAGCTTTCTTT
CDR3aa: CRGGGDTEAFF

v_gene: TRBV7-3
d_gene: TRBD1
abundance: many
j_gene: TRBJ2-2
CDR3nt: TGTGCCAGCAGCTTAACGGGACAGGGGTCCACCGGGGAGCTGTTTTTT
CDR3aa: CASSLTGQGSTGELFF

v_gene: TRBV2
d_gene: NA
abundance: few
j_gene: TRBJ2-1
CDR3nt: TGTGCCAGCAGGACTCAGGGCGGGGTTAAAAATGAGCAGTTCTTC
CDR3aa: CASRTQGGVKNEQFF

v_gene: TRBV27
d_gene: NA
abundance: few
j_gene: TRBJ2-1
CDR3nt: TGTGCCAGCAGCCCTTACATAAAGAGGGAGCAGTTCTTC
CDR3aa: CASSPYIKREQFF

v_gene: TRBV6-2/TRBV6-3
d_gene: NA
abundance: few
j_gene: TRBJ2-5
CDR3nt: TGTGCCAGCAGTTTCAACGTACAAGAGACCCAGTACTTC
CDR3aa: CASSFNVQETQYF

v_gene: TRBV7-6
d_gene: NA
abundance: NA
j_gene: TRBJ2-7
CDR3nt: TGTGCCAGCAGCCTACAGGGAGAGTCGGGCGAGCAGTACTTC
CDR3aa: CASSLQGESGEQYF

v_gene: TRBV18
d_gene: NA
abundance: many
j_gene: TRBJ2-7
CDR3nt: TGTGCCAGCTCTAACAGACAGGCTACCTACGAGCAGTACTTC
CDR3aa: CASSNRQATYEQYF

v_gene: TRBV25-1
d_gene: TRBD1
abundance: many
j_gene: TRBJ2-1
CDR3nt: TGTGCCAGCAGTGAATATTACAGGGGCGGTAAAGGTGAGCAGTTCTTC
CDR3aa: CASSEYYRGGKGEQFF

v_gene: TRBV4-3
d_gene: NA
abundance: NA
j_gene: TRBJ2-7
CDR3nt: TGCGCCAGCAGCCAAGACTGGTCCAGCTCCTACGAGCAGTACTTC
CDR3aa: CASSQDWSSSYEQYF

v_gene: TRBV20-1
d_gene: TRBD1
abundance: few
j_gene: TRBJ2-7
CDR3nt: TGCAGTGCTAGGTTGGACAGGGGAACAGGCGAGCAGTACTTC
CDR3aa: CSARLDRGTGEQYF

v_gene: TRBV25-1
d_gene: TRBD2
abundance: few
j_gene: TRBJ2-1
CDR3nt: TGTGCCAGCACCACCGGGACTAGCTCAGGGGGGTTTTACAATGAGCAGTTCTTC
CDR3aa: CASTTGTSSGGFYNEQFF

v_gene: TRBV20-1
d_gene: TRBD2
abundance: few
j_gene: TRBJ2-5
CDR3nt: TGCAGTGCTAGGATTCCGGGACTAGCGGGGGCTTTCCAAGAGACCCAGTACTTC
CDR3aa: CSARIPGLAGAFQETQYF